The present entry profiles one T cell receptor (beta chain) with its context. Antigen specificity is unknown. This sample was taken from a study of shared clonotypes between healthy human individuals. The CDR3 contains 14 residues. Losses at the gene ends were 4 bases for V and 3 bases for J; bases not matched to a gene: 6. In germline, CDR1 is SGHNT, CDR2 YYREEE (reference sequence). Notes on the study in general: Memory subsets generally showed smaller estimated richness than naive subsets did. The naive CD4 repertoires of several donors were compared, and about 5% of clonotypes were shared. Only blood was sampled; tissue repertoires likely differ. Few donors limited the genetic and exposure-history diversity represented.

Sequenced by immunoSEQ multiplex PCR; TCRdb stores in-frame clones only, minus some. This table has about 2 million clones, 90% to 95% appearing once. Source material: naive CD4+ T cells sorted from blood. Subset: CD45RA+ positively selected. This clonotype was obtained from a man between 18 and 35 years old in good health. The J gene is TRBJ1-2, the V gene TRBV5-4; 7 positions match TRBD1. The CDR3 DNA reads TGTGCCAGCAGCGGAGGGGGCGCCGACTATGGCTACACCTTC. Encoded protein: CASSGGGADYGYTF.